The TCR beta chain under discussion was sequenced for a study of vaccination and CD4 T cells after COVID-19. As regards this clonotype: Its antigen is undetermined.

CDR3 size: 14 residues. The trim removed 5 bases at V and 3 bases at J, leaving 3 bases unmatched. The germline CDR1 and CDR2 sequences are SGHTA and FQGNSA. The Oncomine TCR Beta short-read assay generated sequence data from the DNA of cultured CD4+ T cells. TCRdb recomputed calls from the PCR reads with MiXCR, one row per CDR3 protein. This sample has about 11,000 distinct CDR3 sequences; around 23% occur once, and the top ten carry around 22%. Specified treatment: approximately 9-day PBMC culture with coronavirus spike peptide pools or control peptides (ViraFEST assay). This clonotype originated in a human donor who had recovered from COVID-19. The chain joins TRBV7-2 to TRBJ2-1; 8 bases are shared with TRBD2. Material: CD4+ T cells from blood, cultured in vitro, obtained after SARS-CoV-2 vaccination. The CDR3 sequence: CASSQAGVYNEQFF. In DNA, the CDR3 is TGTGCCAGCAGCCAAGCGGGGGTCTACAATGAGCAGTTCTTC.